The 6 T cell receptor beta chains below come from one sample, sequenced in a study of CD8 T cells in ankylosing spondylitis. Regarding the study as a whole: Blood from ankylosing spondylitis patients appeared to carry a characteristic eight-variant TCR beta motif.

TCRdb re-derived calls from the 5' RACE reads in MiXCR, one entry per CDR3 protein. The sample holds 450,000 or so distinct CDR3 sequences, 25% to 30% seen once. Antigens for these TCRs are unknown. The sequenced material came from blood, either unsorted or a sorted T cell fraction (not recorded which). These receptors originate from a male donor with ankylosing spondylitis.

This rearrangement joins TRBV7-2 to TRBJ2-3; 9 bases fit TRBD2. The CDR3 is made up of 14 amino acids. Germline V gene sequence: CDR1 SGHTA, CDR2 FQGNSA. Losses at the gene ends were 9 bases for V and 11 bases for J; bases not matched to a gene: 15. The CDR3 region is CASQPGLASEGQYF. CDR3 coding DNA: TGTGCCAGTCAGCCGGGACTAGCCTCAGAGGGGCAGTATTTT. The full variable domain, with the rest looked up from reference TRBV7-2 and TRBJ2-3, is GAGVSQSPSNKVTEKGKDVELRCDPISGHTALYWYRQSLGQGLEFLIYFQGNSAPDKSGLPSDRFSAERTGGSVSTLTIQRTQQEDSAVYLCASQPGLASEGQYFGPGTRLTVL.

This chain connects TRBV6-1 to TRBJ1-5; D remains unclear. V dropped 8 bases and J dropped 3 bases, with 11 bases sitting between them. The germline CDR1 and CDR2 sequences are MNHNS and SASEGT. The CDR3 extends over 13 amino acids. The CDR3 DNA follows: TGTGCCAGCGCCAGGAATCACAATCAGCCCCAGCATTTT. The encoded protein is CASARNHNQPQHF.

This clonotype was counted a few times. The rearrangement uses TRBV7-9 and TRBJ1-6; D unclear. Per germline, CDR1 SEHNR and CDR2 FQNEAQ (reference sequence). The CDR3 is 13 residues long. V was cut by 6 bases and J by 7 bases, with 10 bases left in between. CDR3 residues: CASSSTENSPLHF. CDR3 bases: TGTGCCAGCAGTTCGACGGAAAATTCACCCCTCCACTTT.

This clonotype has just a few counts. V gene TRBV5-1 combines with J gene TRBJ2-1, with D unresolved. V was clipped by 2 bases and J by 1 base, with 10 bases between them. CDR1 is SGHRS and CDR2 is YFSETQ in the germline V gene. This CDR3 has 15 residues. CDR3 in amino acids: CASSLRPPSYNEQFF. The CDR3 region has the DNA TGCGCCAGCAGCTTACGGCCGCCGTCCTACAATGAGCAGTTCTTC.

This sequence joins TRBV5-1 and TRBJ2-4; perhaps TRBD1 as D (5 bases). The CDR3 is 15 amino acids. Trimming cost V 0 bases and J 0 bases, with 7 bases left between them. The V gene's germline CDR1 is SGHRS and CDR2 YFSETQ. CDR3 sequence reads: CASSLDRLAKNIQYF. DNA of the CDR3: TGCGCCAGCAGCTTGGACAGGCTAGCCAAAAACATTCAGTACTTC.

This clonotype occurred a few times. The chain has TRBV29-1 and TRBJ2-1, with 10 bases identical to TRBD2. The CDR3 loop spans 14 amino acids. After removal of 4 bases from V and 4 bases from J, the junction contained 4 bases not matched to a gene. CDR1 and CDR2 (germline): SQVTM, ANQGSEA. The CDR3 region is CSVVTSGAYNEQFF. The CDR3 coding sequence is TGCAGCGTTGTAACTAGCGGGGCGTACAATGAGCAGTTCTTC.